This entry describes one T cell receptor (beta chain). Its target is not known. This entry comes from a study of T-cell memory formation after mild COVID-19. Notes on the study in general: Chiefly within CM and EM were the contracting CD4+ clones; CD8+ ones were within EMRA.

Germline CDR1 MGHRA, CDR2 YSYEKL. Losses at the gene ends were 0 bases for V and 4 bases for J; bases not matched to a gene: 4. The CDR3 consists of 15 residues. Using its own MiXCR run on the 5' RACE reads, TCRdb lists one record per CDR3 protein. The sample yields hundreds of thousands of distinct CDR3 sequences, over 15% seen once. The source of this sequence is a man aged 18 to 30 who had mild COVID-19 (a few samples of this study predate the infection). Cell type and time point are not known. Sequenced sample: PBMCs or a T cell subset sorted from them (not recorded which). The chain employs TRBV4-1 and TRBJ2-7; TRBD1 matches 9 bases. CDR3 coding DNA: TGCGCCAGCAGCCAAGAAACAGGGGGCCCTTACGAGCAGTACTTC. This codes for CASSQETGGPYEQYF.